This T cell receptor (beta chain) originates from a study of T cell repertoires in cytomegalovirus infection. Study overall: In public TCR beta signatures, there were indications of both CMV infection and matching HLA type. Broader study findings: There were HLA-C-restricted CMV-specific TCR beta clonotypes dominating the ex vivo response.

Comment on this clonotype: The antigen is undetermined.

TCRdb used MiXCR to reprocess the reads, holding one entry per CDR3 protein. The repertoire holds 300,000 to 400,000 distinct CDR3 sequences, with 25% to 35% as singletons. Trimming left V 0 bases short and J 1 base short, with 6 bases between. From germline, CDR1 is MNHNS and CDR2 SASEGT. The CDR3 extends over 14 amino acids. This specimen was cultured PBMCs, taken from culture after CMV antigen stimulation. This clonotype originated in a human donor in good health (CMV status not recorded). Some clones in this sample may be carry-over from other donors' samples. V gene TRBV6-1 combines with J gene TRBJ2-5, with D hard to call. As DNA, the CDR3 is TGTGCCAGCAGTGAAGCAAACGCCCAAGAGACCCAGTACTTC. This translates into CASSEANAQETQYF.